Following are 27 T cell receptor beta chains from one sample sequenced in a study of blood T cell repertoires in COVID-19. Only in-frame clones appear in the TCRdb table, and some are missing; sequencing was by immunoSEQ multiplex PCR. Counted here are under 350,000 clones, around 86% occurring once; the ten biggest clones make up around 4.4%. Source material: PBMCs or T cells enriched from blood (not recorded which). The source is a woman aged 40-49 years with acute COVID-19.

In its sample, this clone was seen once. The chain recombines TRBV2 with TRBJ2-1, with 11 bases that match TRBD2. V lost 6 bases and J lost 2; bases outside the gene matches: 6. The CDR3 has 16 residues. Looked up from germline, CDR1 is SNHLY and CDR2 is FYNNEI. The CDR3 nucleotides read TGTGCCAGCAGCGAATCTAGCGGGGGGACCTACAATGAGCAGTTCTTC. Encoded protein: CASSESSGGTYNEQFF. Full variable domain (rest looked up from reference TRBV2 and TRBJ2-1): EPEVTQTPSHQVTQMGQEVILRCVPISNHLYFYWYRQILGQKVEFLVSFYNNEISEKSEIFDDQFSVERPDGSNFTLKIRSTKLEDSAMYFCASSESSGGTYNEQFFGPGTRLTVL.

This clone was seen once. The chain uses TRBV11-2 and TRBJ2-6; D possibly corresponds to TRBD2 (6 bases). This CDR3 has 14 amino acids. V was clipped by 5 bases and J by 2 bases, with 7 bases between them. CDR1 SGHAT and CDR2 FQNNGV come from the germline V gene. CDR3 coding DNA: TGTGCCAGCAGCCGGAGGGCTGGGGCCAACGTCCTGACTTTC. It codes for CASSRRAGANVLTF.

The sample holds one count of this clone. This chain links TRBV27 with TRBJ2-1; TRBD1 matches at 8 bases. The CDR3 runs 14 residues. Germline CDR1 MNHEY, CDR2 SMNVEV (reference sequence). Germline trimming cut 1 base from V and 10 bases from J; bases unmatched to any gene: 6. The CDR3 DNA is TGTGCCAGCAGTTTATTACCGACAGGGGACGAGCAGTTCTTC. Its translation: CASSLLPTGDEQFF.

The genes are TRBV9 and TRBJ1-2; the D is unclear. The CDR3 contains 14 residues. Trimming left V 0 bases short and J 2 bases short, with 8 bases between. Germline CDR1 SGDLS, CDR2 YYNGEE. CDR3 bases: TGTGCCAGCAGCGTAGGGGCTCAGAACTATGGCTACACCTTC. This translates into CASSVGAQNYGYTF.

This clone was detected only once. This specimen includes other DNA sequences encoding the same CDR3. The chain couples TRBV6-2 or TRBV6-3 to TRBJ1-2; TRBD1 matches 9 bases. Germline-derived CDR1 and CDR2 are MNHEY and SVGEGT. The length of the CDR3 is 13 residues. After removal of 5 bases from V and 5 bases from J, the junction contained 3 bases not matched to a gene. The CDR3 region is CASSRGQGYGYTF. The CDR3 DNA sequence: TGTGCCAGCAGTAGGGGACAGGGTTATGGCTACACCTTC.

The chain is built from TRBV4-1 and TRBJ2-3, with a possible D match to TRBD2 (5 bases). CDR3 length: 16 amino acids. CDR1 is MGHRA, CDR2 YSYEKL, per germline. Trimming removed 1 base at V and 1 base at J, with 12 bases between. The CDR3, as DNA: TGCGCCAGCAGCCAAGTTCAGCGGAGCCGCACAGATACGCAGTATTTT. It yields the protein CASSQVQRSRTDTQYF.

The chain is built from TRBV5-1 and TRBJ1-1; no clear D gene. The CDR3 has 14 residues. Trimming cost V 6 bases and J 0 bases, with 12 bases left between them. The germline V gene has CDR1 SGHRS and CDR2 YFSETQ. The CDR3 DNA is TGCGCCAGCAATTCTAGAGATATGAACACTGAAGCTTTCTTT. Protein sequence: CASNSRDMNTEAFF.

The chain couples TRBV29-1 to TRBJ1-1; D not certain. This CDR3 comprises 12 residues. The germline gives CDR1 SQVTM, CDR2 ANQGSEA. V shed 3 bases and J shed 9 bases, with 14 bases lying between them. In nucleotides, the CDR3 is TGCAGCGTTGAGATCGGGTCGGATAAAGCTTTCTTT. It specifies CSVEIGSDKAFF.

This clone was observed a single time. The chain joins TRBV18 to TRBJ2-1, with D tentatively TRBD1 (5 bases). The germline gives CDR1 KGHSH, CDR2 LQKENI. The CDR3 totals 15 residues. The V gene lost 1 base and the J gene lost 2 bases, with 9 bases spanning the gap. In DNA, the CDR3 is TGTGCCAGCTCACCACGGCCGACAGCCTACAATGAGCAGTTCTTC. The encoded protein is CASSPRPTAYNEQFF.

The CDR3 sequence is CASSLIGQGIPYGYTF. CDR3 DNA: TGTGCCAGCAGTTTAATCGGACAGGGCATTCCCTATGGCTACACCTTC. The chain has TRBV27 and TRBJ1-2; 8 nucleotides agree with TRBD1. V lost 2 bases to trimming and J lost 4 bases; unmatched junction nucleotides: 9. Per germline, CDR1 MNHEY and CDR2 SMNVEV (reference sequence). This CDR3 spans 16 amino acids.

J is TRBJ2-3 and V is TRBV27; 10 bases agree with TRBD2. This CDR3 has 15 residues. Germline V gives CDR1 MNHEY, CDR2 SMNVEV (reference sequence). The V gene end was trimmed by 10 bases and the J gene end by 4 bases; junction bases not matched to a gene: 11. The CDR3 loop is CAISLSGRAADTQYF. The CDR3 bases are TGTGCCATCTCCCTGAGCGGGAGGGCCGCAGATACGCAGTATTTT.

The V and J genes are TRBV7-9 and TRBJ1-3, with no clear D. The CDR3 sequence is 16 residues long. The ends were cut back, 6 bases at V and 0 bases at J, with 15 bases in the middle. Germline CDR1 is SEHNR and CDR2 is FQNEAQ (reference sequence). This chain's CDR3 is CASSNYGINSGNTIYF. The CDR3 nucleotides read TGTGCCAGCAGTAACTACGGCATCAACTCTGGAAACACCATATATTTT.

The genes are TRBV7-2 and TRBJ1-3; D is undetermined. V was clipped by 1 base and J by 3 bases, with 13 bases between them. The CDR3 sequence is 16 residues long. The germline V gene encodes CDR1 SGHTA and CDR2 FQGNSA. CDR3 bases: TGTGCCAGCAGCTTAGTGGCGTCGGGTGGTGGAAACACCATATATTTT. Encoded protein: CASSLVASGGGNTIYF.

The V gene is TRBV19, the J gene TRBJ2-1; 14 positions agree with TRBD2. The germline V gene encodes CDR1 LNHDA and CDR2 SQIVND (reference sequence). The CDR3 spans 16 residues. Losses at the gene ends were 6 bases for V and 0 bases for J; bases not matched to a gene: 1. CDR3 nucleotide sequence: TGTGCCAGTAGAGGACTAGCGGGGGGCTCCTACAATGAGCAGTTCTTC. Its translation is CASRGLAGGSYNEQFF.

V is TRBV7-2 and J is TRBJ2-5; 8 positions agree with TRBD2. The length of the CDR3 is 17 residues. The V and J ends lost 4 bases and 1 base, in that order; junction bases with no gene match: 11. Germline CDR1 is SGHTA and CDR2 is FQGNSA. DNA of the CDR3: TGTGCCAGCAGCTCCGCAGCGGGGGCTCGCTTCCAAGAGACCCAGTACTTC. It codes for CASSSAAGARFQETQYF.

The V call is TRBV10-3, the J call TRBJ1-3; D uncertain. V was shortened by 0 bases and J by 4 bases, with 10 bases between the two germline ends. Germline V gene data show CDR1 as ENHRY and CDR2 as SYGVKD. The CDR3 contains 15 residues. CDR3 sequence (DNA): TGTGCCATCAGTGAGTCTGGGAGTACCGGAAACACCATATATTTT. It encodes CAISESGSTGNTIYF.

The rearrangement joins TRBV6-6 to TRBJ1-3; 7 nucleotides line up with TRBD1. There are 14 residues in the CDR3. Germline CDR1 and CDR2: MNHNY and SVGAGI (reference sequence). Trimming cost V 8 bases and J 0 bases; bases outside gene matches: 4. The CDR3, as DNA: TGTGCCAGCTCAGGGGGAATCTCTGGAAACACCATATATTTT. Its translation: CASSGGISGNTIYF.

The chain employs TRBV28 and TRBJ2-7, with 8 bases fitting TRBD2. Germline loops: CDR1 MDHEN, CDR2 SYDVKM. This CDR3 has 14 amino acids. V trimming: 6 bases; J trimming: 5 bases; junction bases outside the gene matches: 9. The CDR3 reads CASRPRTSFDEQYF. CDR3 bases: TGTGCCAGCAGGCCCCGGACTAGCTTCGACGAGCAGTACTTC.

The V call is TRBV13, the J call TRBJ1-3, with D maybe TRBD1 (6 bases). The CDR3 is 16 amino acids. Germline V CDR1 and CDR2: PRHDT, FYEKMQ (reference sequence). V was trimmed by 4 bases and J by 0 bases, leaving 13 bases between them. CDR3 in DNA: TGTGCCAGCAGCTCAAACAGGGCTCTCTCTGGAAACACCATATATTTT. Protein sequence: CASSSNRALSGNTIYF.

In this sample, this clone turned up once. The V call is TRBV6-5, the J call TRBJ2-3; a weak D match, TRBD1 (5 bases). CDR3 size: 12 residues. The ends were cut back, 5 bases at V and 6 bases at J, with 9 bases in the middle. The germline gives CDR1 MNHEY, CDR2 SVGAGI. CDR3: CASSKSGDTQYF. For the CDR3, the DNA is TGTGCCAGCAGTAAATCAGGGGATACGCAGTATTTT.

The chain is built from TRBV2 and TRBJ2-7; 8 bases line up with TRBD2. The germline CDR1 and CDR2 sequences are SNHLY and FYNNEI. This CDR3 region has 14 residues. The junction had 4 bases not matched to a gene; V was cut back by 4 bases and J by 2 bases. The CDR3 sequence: CASSGLARTYEQYF. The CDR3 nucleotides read TGTGCCAGCAGTGGACTAGCGCGCACCTACGAGCAGTACTTC. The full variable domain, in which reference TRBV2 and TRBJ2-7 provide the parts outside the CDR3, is EPEVTQTPSHQVTQMGQEVILRCVPISNHLYFYWYRQILGQKVEFLVSFYNNEISEKSEIFDDQFSVERPDGSNFTLKIRSTKLEDSAMYFCASSGLARTYEQYFGPGTRLTVT.

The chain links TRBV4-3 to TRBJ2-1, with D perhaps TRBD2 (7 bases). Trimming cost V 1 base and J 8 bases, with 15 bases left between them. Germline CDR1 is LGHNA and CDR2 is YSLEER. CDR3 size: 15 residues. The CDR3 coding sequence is TGCGCCAGCAGCCAAGTTTTCGGGGGGCGGGATGAGCAGTTCTTC. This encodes CASSQVFGGRDEQFF.

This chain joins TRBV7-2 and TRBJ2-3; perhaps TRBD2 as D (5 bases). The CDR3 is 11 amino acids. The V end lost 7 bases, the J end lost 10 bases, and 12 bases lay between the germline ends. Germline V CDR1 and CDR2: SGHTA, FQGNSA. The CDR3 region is CASTLGGAQYF. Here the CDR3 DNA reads TGTGCCAGCACCCTAGGAGGCGCGCAGTATTTT. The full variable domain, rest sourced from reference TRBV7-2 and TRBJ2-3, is GAGVSQSPSNKVTEKGKDVELRCDPISGHTALYWYRQSLGQGLEFLIYFQGNSAPDKSGLPSDRFSAERTGGSVSTLTIQRTQQEDSAVYLCASTLGGAQYFGPGTRLTVL.

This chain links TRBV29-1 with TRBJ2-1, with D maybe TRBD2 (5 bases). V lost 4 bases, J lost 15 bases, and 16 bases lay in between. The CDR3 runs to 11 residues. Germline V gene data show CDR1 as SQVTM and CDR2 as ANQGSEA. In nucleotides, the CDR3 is TGCAGCGTTGTGGTTTTCGGGAATCGGTTCTTC. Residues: CSVVVFGNRFF.

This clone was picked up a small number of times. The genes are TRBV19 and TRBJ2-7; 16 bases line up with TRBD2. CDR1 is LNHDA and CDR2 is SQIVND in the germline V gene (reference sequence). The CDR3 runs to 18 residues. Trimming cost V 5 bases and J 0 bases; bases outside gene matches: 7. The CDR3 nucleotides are TGTGCCAGTAGTGCCGGGACTAGCGGGAGGGGATTCTCCTACGAGCAGTACTTC. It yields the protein CASSAGTSGRGFSYEQYF.

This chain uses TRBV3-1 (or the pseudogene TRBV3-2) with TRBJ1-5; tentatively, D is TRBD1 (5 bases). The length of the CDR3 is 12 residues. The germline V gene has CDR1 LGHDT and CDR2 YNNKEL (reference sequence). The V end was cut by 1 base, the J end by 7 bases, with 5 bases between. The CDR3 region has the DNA TGTGCCAGCAGCCAAGGGGGCCAGCCCCAGCATTTT. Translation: CASSQGGQPQHF.

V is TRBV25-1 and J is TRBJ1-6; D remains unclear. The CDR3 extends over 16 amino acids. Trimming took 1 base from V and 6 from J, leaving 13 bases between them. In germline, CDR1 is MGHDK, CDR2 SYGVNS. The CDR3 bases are TGTGCCAGCAGTGAATCACTAGGCACCTCTAATTCACCCCTCCACTTT. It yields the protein CASSESLGTSNSPLHF. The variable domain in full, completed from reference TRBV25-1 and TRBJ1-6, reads EADIYQTPRYLVIGTGKKITLECSQTMGHDKMYWYQQDPGMELHLIHYSYGVNSTEKGDLSSESTVSRIRTEHFPLTLESARPSHTSQYLCASSESLGTSNSPLHFGNGTRLTVT.